This T cell receptor (beta chain) was captured by sequencing in a study of blood T cells in healthy people across ages. Overall study results and limits: Researchers said unsorted PBMCs prevented a conclusive naive versus antigen-experienced comparison. Long-lived donors carried more naive CD4+ cells and greater diversity than aged donors.

Regarding this clonotype: What it recognizes is unknown.

The germline V gene encodes CDR1 SGHVS and CDR2 FQNEAQ. The CDR3 is made up of 16 amino acids. V lost 5 bases and J 2 bases, leaving 16 bases between the germline ends. Then a second PCR, running about 6 to 11 cycles, was carried out with a sample-barcoded 5' primer and a J-beta primer mix. One entry per CDR3 protein results from TCRdb running MiXCR on the 5' RACE reads. This sample has about 670,000 distinct CDR3 sequences, with around 52% found just once. Each sample gave at least 7 million isolated PBMCs. Sequences were obtained from blood. This receptor was taken from a woman older than 75 in good health. V usage is TRBV7-8 and J usage is TRBJ2-1, with a possible D match to TRBD1 (6 bases). CDR3 bases: TGTGCCAGCAGCCCGAAATGGGACAAGACCTACAATGAGCAGTTCTTC. It yields the protein CASSPKWDKTYNEQFF.